Reported below is one TCR beta chain. What it binds is unknown. The CDR3 consists of 17 residues. CDR1 is DFQATT, CDR2 SNEGSKA, per germline (reference sequence). After removal of 0 bases from V and 2 bases from J, the junction contained 10 bases not matched to a gene. TCRdb re-analysed the 5' RACE reads in MiXCR, keeping a single row per CDR3 protein. The top ten clones hold about 16% of a sample with almost 400,000 distinct CDR3 sequences, more than 20% of them seen once. The entry originates in a study of CD8 T cells in ankylosing spondylitis. Study-wide points: Made up of under 10 highly homologous variants, a TCR beta motif appeared characteristic of ankylosing spondylitis blood. Researchers report that disease-linked clones proved CD8+ and relatively rare in peripheral blood.

The sequencing sample was made of blood, either unsorted or a sorted T cell fraction (not recorded which). The sequence derives from a male donor with ankylosing spondylitis. V gene TRBV20-1 combines with J gene TRBJ1-3, with TRBD1 identical over 7 bases. The CDR3 bases are TGCAGTGCTAGAGACCCCACTTACAGGGGTACTGGAAACACCATATATTTT. Residues: CSARDPTYRGTGNTIYF.